The next 4 T cell receptor beta chains were all read from a single sample in a study of blood T cell repertoires in COVID-19. This table comes from immunoSEQ multiplex PCR, and its TCRdb copy is limited to in-frame clones, with some not included. The sample shows 30,000 to 40,000 clones, around 87% of them seen only once. Sequencing input: peripheral blood. The receptors stem from a man in his 70s with acute or convalescent COVID-19.

The chain joins TRBV10-3 to TRBJ2-5; TRBD1 matches at 8 bases. The CDR3 has 13 amino acids. V dropped 4 bases and J dropped 5; count of bases not matched to a gene: 3. Germline V gene lookup returns CDR1 ENHRY and CDR2 SYGVKD. In DNA form, the CDR3 reads TGTGCCATCAGTGCAGGGGGCCGGGAGACCCAGTACTTC. This gives the protein CAISAGGRETQYF.

The chain combines TRBV3-1 (or the pseudogene TRBV3-2) with TRBJ1-2; D may be TRBD1 (6 bases). Trimming removed 4 bases from V and 2 bases from J, with 8 bases in between. Germline CDR1 LGHDT, CDR2 YNNKEL (reference sequence). The CDR3 has 13 residues. CDR3 bases: TGTGCCAGCAGCCCAGACAGGAACTATGGCTACACCTTC. Its translation: CASSPDRNYGYTF.

This rearrangement joins TRBV10-2 to TRBJ2-3; D is undetermined. Germline loops: CDR1 WSHSY, CDR2 SAAADI. The CDR3 sequence is 13 residues long. Between the trimmed V and J ends, which lost 8 bases and 7 bases, there was a span of 16 bases. CDR3 DNA sequence: TGCGCCAGCTTACTAAGCCTCCCGTATACGCAGTATTTT. Its translation: CASLLSLPYTQYF.

This chain connects TRBV28 to TRBJ1-2; 10 positions match TRBD1. The CDR3 has 12 amino acids. V was clipped by 8 bases and J by 6 bases; unmatched bases: 3. Germline V gene sequence: CDR1 MDHEN, CDR2 SYDVKM. CDR3 region: CASRDRGDGYTF. CDR3 coding DNA: TGTGCCAGCCGGGACAGGGGAGATGGCTACACCTTC.